This entry lists 19 T cell receptor beta chains sequenced from one sample in a study of early T cells in non-severe SARS-CoV-2 infection. TCRdb redid the calling of the 5' RACE reads with MiXCR, one entry per CDR3 protein. The sample includes tens of thousands of distinct CDR3 sequences, around 13% of them seen just once. Material: whole blood. These receptor sequences come from an adult who was a healthcare worker with PCR-confirmed SARS-CoV-2 infection or an uninfected control (not recorded which).

This clonotype was counted between two and nine times. V usage is TRBV9 and J usage is TRBJ2-1, with D hard to call. Trimming took off 0 bases at V and 2 bases at J, with 9 bases between the two ends. Germline V CDR1 and CDR2: SGDLS, YYNGEE. The CDR3 has 15 residues. The CDR3 nucleotides are TGTGCCAGCAGCGTAGGTTCGCACACCTACAATGAGCAGTTCTTC. This encodes CASSVGSHTYNEQFF. Full variable domain (outside the CDR3, taken from reference TRBV9 and TRBJ2-1): DSGVTQTPKHLITATGQRVTLRCSPRSGDLSVYWYQQSLDQGLQFLIQYYNGEERAKGNILERFSAQQFPDLHSELNLSSLELGDSALYFCASSVGSHTYNEQFFGPGTRLTVL.

This clonotype was observed many times. The rearrangement joins TRBV4-1 to TRBJ1-3; D gene ambiguous. The CDR3 loop spans 16 amino acids. Trimming shortened V by 1 base and J by 0 bases, and 10 bases separated the two germline ends. CDR1 is MGHRA and CDR2 is YSYEKL in the germline V gene. The CDR3 sequence: CASSQALGGSGNTIYF. In nucleotides, the CDR3 is TGCGCCAGCAGCCAAGCTCTTGGAGGCTCTGGAAACACCATATATTTT.

With respect to this clonotype: Germline is not matched at one junction end, which may reflect a read error. The chain links TRBV6-5 to TRBJ1-1, with D hard to call. CDR1 MNHEY and CDR2 SVGAGI come from the germline V gene. The CDR3 spans 15 residues. This CDR3 reads CASSYSSLKNTEVFF. For the CDR3, the DNA is TGTGCCAGCAGTTACTCGTCATTAAAAAACACTGAAGTTTTCTTT.

The sample holds one count of this clonotype. The chain combines TRBV7-9 with TRBJ1-1, with D perhaps TRBD1 (6 bases). Trimming took off 6 bases at V and 0 bases at J, with 11 bases between the two ends. Germline V lookup: CDR1 SEHNR, CDR2 FQNEAQ (reference sequence). The CDR3 spans 14 residues. DNA of the CDR3: TGTGCCAGCAGAACCGGGACATTGAACACTGAAGCTTTCTTT. Amino acids: CASRTGTLNTEAFF.

This clonotype was recorded many times. The rearrangement links TRBV6-2 or TRBV6-3 to TRBJ1-5; D gene unclear. Trimming removed 5 bases at V and 0 bases at J, with 11 bases between. The CDR3 runs to 15 residues. From germline, CDR1 is MNHEY and CDR2 SVGEGT. CDR3 nucleotides: TGTGCCAGCAGTCCGGTTCGCGATAGCAATCAGCCCCAGCATTTT. Protein sequence: CASSPVRDSNQPQHF.

By share, this clonotype counts as medium-sized (0.01 to 0.1%). The chain uses TRBV29-1 and TRBJ1-1; D not resolved. Trimming removed 4 bases from V and 12 bases from J, with 15 bases in between. This CDR3 is 11 amino acids long. Germline V gene data show CDR1 as SQVTM and CDR2 as ANQGSEA. CDR3 in DNA: TGCAGCGTTGGGTCCTCGTGGGGAACTTTCTTT. It is translated as CSVGSSWGTFF.

This clonotype was seen more than once but under ten times. The chain joins TRBV18 to TRBJ1-6; D ambiguous. Trimming shortened V by 2 bases and J by 7 bases, and 15 bases separated the two germline ends. Germline CDR1 is KGHSH and CDR2 is LQKENI. CDR3 length equals 16 residues. The CDR3 nucleotides read TGTGCCAGCTCACCATCCGGCGCAGGATTAAATTCACCCCTCCACTTT. Its translation is CASSPSGAGLNSPLHF.

This clonotype has at least ten counts. As the CDR3 is not closed by the conserved phenylalanine or tryptophan, this likely results from a read error. The DNA is left out, because the CDR3 cannot be placed on it with certainty; the CDR3 is given as TCRdb lists it. V usage is TRBV2 and J usage is TRBJ2-1; whether TRBD2, the table's D call, matches the DNA was not checked. The CDR3 length is 13 residues, termini included. From germline, CDR1 is SNHLY and CDR2 FYNNEI. CDR3 loop: CASSEDPTSGRAI.

J is TRBJ2-2 and V is TRBV7-3; D is tentatively TRBD1 or TRBD2 (5 bases each). The germline V and J ends were trimmed by 4 bases and 5 bases, with 11 bases remaining between them. CDR3 length: 14 residues. CDR1 is SGHTA, CDR2 FQGTGA, per germline. The CDR3: CASSWDAKTGELFF. The CDR3 bases are TGTGCCAGCAGCTGGGACGCTAAGACCGGGGAGCTGTTTTTT.

This clonotype came up many times. This chain joins TRBV7-3 and TRBJ1-1, with 10 bases that match TRBD1. This CDR3 is 14 amino acids long. Per the germline V gene, CDR1 is SGHTA and CDR2 is FQGTGA. V lost 5 bases, J lost 6 bases, and 6 bases stayed unmatched. CDR3 residues: CASSPGTGVSEAFF. Written as DNA, the CDR3 is TGTGCCAGCAGCCCCGGGACAGGGGTGTCTGAAGCTTTCTTT.

This chain connects TRBV2 to TRBJ2-3; 9 nucleotides align to TRBD2. The CDR3 runs 15 residues. Germline assignment: CDR1 SNHLY and CDR2 FYNNEI. The ends lost 8 bases at V and 3 bases at J; junction bases unmatched: 9. CDR3 coding DNA: TGTGCCAGCGGCGGGGGGGCCTCAGTGACAGATACGCAGTATTTT. Amino acid sequence: CASGGGASVTDTQYF.

Only a few counts were recorded for this clonotype. This chain connects TRBV5-1 to TRBJ2-1; D may be TRBD2 (6 bases). There are 16 residues in the CDR3. Trimming removed 0 bases at V and 4 bases at J, with 14 bases between. Per the germline V gene, CDR1 is SGHRS and CDR2 is YFSETQ. CDR3 nucleotide sequence: TGCGCCAGCAGCTTGGAGGTCGGGCGGGATTACAATGAGCAGTTCTTC. It yields the protein CASSLEVGRDYNEQFF.

The chain carries TRBV5-1 and TRBJ1-1; a possible D gene is TRBD1 (5 bases). V lost 3 bases, J lost 6 bases, and 15 bases lay in between. CDR1 and CDR2 from the germline V gene are SGHRS and YFSETQ. The CDR3 is made up of 14 amino acids. CDR3 DNA: TGCGCCAGCAGCTGGGGCAGTGGAGGCGCTGAAGCTTTCTTT. As protein: CASSWGSGGAEAFF.

This clonotype was seen at least ten times. The rearrangement uses TRBV10-1 and TRBJ1-4; no definite D call. The CDR3 spans 12 residues. CDR1 and CDR2 from the germline V gene are WNHNN and SYGVQD (reference sequence). Trimming pared 4 bases from V and 8 bases from J, leaving 8 bases between. The CDR3 loop is CASSVDKEKLFF. The CDR3 coding sequence is TGCGCCAGCAGTGTGGATAAAGAAAAACTGTTTTTT.

The table lists this clonotype with a few counts. The chain recombines TRBV29-1 with TRBJ2-5; D call uncertain. Looked up from germline, CDR1 is SQVTM and CDR2 is ANQGSEA. This CDR3 region has 12 residues. V was trimmed by 7 bases and J by 0 bases, leaving 9 bases between them. CDR3 amino acids: CSADLYQETQYF. CDR3 bases: TGCAGCGCCGACTTGTACCAAGAGACCCAGTACTTC.

This clonotype was detected only a few times. The V gene is TRBV3-1, the J gene TRBJ2-4; 8 bases fit TRBD1. The CDR3 totals 14 residues. V dropped 4 bases and J dropped 6; count of bases not matched to a gene: 5. Germline V CDR1 and CDR2: LGHDT, YNNKEL (reference sequence). The CDR3, as DNA: TGTGCCAGCAGCCTGACAGGGGACGGAAACATTCAGTACTTC. Translating it yields CASSLTGDGNIQYF.

The rearrangement joins TRBV7-9 to TRBJ2-1, with TRBD2 as a possible D gene (6 bases). Germline CDR1 is SEHNR and CDR2 is FQNEAQ (reference sequence). Trimming stripped 0 bases from V and 3 bases from J, with 12 bases between. This CDR3 is built from 16 residues. For the CDR3, the DNA is TGTGCCAGCAGCTTAGCGCGGGGACCCGACTACAATGAGCAGTTCTTC. Translated, it gives CASSLARGPDYNEQFF.

This clonotype was seen many times. The chain joins TRBV7-6 to TRBJ2-1; D may match TRBD1 or TRBD2 (5 bases each). This CDR3 comprises 12 residues. Germline CDR1 and CDR2: SGHVS and FNYEAQ. V was trimmed by 6 bases and J by 16 bases, leaving 19 bases between them. The DNA of the CDR3 is TGTGCCAGCAGTCCACCGGGACCCCGGGTATTCTTC. This sequence encodes CASSPPGPRVFF.

A few counts support this clonotype. The V gene is TRBV6-6, the J gene TRBJ1-2, with D hard to call. Germline V gene lookup returns CDR1 MNHNY and CDR2 SVGAGI (reference sequence). This CDR3 comprises 14 residues. The V gene lost 0 bases and the J gene lost 0 bases, with 5 bases spanning the gap. As DNA, the CDR3 is TGTGCCAGCAGTTACTCGCAGACTAACTATGGCTACACCTTC. It translates to CASSYSQTNYGYTF.